The source of this TCR beta chain is a study of T cell responses to AZD1222 COVID-19 vaccine. Turning to the study itself: Second doses that came at about 4 or about 12 weeks were put together.

Trimming shortened V by 4 bases and J by 8 bases, and 8 bases separated the two germline ends. The CDR3 length is 12 residues. Germline CDR1 MNHEY, CDR2 SVGAGI. Clones were sequenced by immunoSEQ multiplex PCR, and TCRdb holds only the in-frame ones, with some missing. The sample yields under 70,000 clones, less than 90% seen once. A few counts support this clone. What it recognizes is unknown. Whole-study results and caveats: Mapped onto spike, vaccine-associated CD4 TCRs spanned it and were dominant at 160-218 and 743-854. Most donors were white British, females outnumbered males, and clonal diversity was possibly underestimated.

The chain joins TRBV6-5 to TRBJ1-4; D is uncertain. This TCR came from an adult in good health. This sample comprised peripheral blood, obtained on day 0 of AZD1222 vaccination. The CDR3 nucleotides read TGTGCCAGCAGTTCCTTTGGGGAAAAACTGTTTTTT. Translated, it gives CASSSFGEKLFF.